The present TCR beta chain was sequenced within a study of T cells in Graves' hyperthyroidism and ophthalmopathy (dated by TCRdb to between 2018 and 2021). About the full investigation: A discovery cohort of about a hundred patients, roughly 43 with Graves' ophthalmopathy and more than 55 with stable Graves' hyperthyroidism, was used to find distinguishing TCR V-J signatures. An independent validation cohort of under 20 hyperthyroidism patients and about 15 patients who later progressed to ophthalmopathy tested prospective prediction of ophthalmopathy. For training and testing, the 80 to 100 patients in the discovery cohort were randomly divided in a 7:3 ratio. In addition, the study compared T-cell repertoires in thyroid tissue and in blood from six Graves' hyperthyroidism patients. After blood sampling, hyperthyroidism patients were treated with methimazole at a starting dose of 30 mg daily, and ophthalmopathy patients were treated with high-dose intravenous methylprednisolone. TCR Vbeta CDR3 sequencing of 120 to 150 peripheral blood samples (under 45 ophthalmopathy, roughly 74 hyperthyroidism and roughly 17 progressor patients) is reported in the paper. What the research found in general, with its limitations: In validation, the model predicted progression to ophthalmopathy with just under 71% sensitivity and roughly 75% specificity, a median of approximately 6.5 months before onset. No statistical method was used to fix the sample size in advance, and group allocation was not hidden from the investigators. Ophthalmopathy was separated from stable hyperthyroidism by a 13 V-J signature model, with around 88% sensitivity and about 84% specificity obtained in cross-validation and 80%/75% obtained in testing. Most expanded thyroid clonotypes (frequency above 0.001) were also found in blood, which suggests that blood repertoires may mirror thyroid immune responses.

CDR1 and CDR2, looked up from the germline V gene, are SGHTA and FQGNSA. The junction carries 19 bases between V and J, which are trimmed by 2 bases and 12 bases respectively. The CDR3 numbers 14 residues from cysteine through phenylalanine. CDR3 DNA is the only sequence kept; it has 42 bases, read in frame from the first base. Graves' hyperthyroidism was defined as stable when no progression to ophthalmopathy occurred over 18 months of follow-up. Hyperthyroidism patients were aged 18 to 65 years and newly diagnosed, with disease duration of less than 2 months. Patients with uncontrolled infections, other autoimmune diseases, pregnancy or lactation were excluded. Diagnoses were established on the basis of clinical symptoms, serum thyroxine and TRAb, thyroid ultrasound, and orbital computed tomography. Total RNA was extracted with Trizol reagent, and quality was checked on an Agilent 2100 Bioanalyzer.

The TCR beta CDR3 regions were amplified from RNA transcripts. The TCR CDR3 was subjected to a first round of RT-PCR using the HTBI primer set and the Qiagen OneStep RT-PCR kit. A second multiplex PCR round built the libraries, followed by size selection and purification. Libraries were sequenced paired-end with 100 bp reads on an Illumina HiSeq2000. The authors' pipeline ran thus. SOAPnuke was used to process the raw data, with reads discarded if the reads contained adapters or uncalled bases, had a mean Phred below 15, or lacked an exact constant-primer or identifier match. COPE v1.2.5 was used to merge high-quality paired reads, and clonotypes were defined as unique nucleotide sequences. Clonotypes were aligned to IMGT TRBV, TRBD and TRBJ reference segments using MiTCR v1.1. The analysis included only V-J combinations with a frequency above 0.0001, which together covered more than 99% of the repertoires. A TCS score was defined as the ratio between F50 (clonal expansion) and ExV (chaos), using BLOSUM62-based TCRdist between CDR3 peptides within each V-J. Welch's t-statistics and random forest reduced around 520 V-J features to 13, which were used in a naive Bayes classifier (R e1071). Thyroid-blood repertoire similarity was quantified with the Morisita-Horn index. TCRdb took the public reads, trimmed them with fastp at Q25, ran MiXCR for clone calling and kept in-frame beta chains. Each entry merges the rows of one CDR3 protein and shows their most common DNA and genes. TCRdb, rather than the study authors, made the V and J calls. The sample table records roughly 570,000 distinct CDR3 sequences; around 45% of these occur just once. Around 7.7% of the sample belongs to the ten largest clones.

Turning to this clonotype: The clone's antigen remains unknown. Nothing much larger sits one base from this clone, and base qualities are not available.

The sequence was obtained from a woman aged 18-29 years with Graves' hyperthyroidism. The sample was peripheral blood or thyroid tissue (not recorded which). The rearrangement combines TRBV7-2 with TRBJ1-2; the D gene is unclear. The DNA sequence is given as TGTGCCAGCAGCTTACTTCGGACGGGTTCTGGAAACACCTTC. It codes for CASSLLRTGSGNTF.